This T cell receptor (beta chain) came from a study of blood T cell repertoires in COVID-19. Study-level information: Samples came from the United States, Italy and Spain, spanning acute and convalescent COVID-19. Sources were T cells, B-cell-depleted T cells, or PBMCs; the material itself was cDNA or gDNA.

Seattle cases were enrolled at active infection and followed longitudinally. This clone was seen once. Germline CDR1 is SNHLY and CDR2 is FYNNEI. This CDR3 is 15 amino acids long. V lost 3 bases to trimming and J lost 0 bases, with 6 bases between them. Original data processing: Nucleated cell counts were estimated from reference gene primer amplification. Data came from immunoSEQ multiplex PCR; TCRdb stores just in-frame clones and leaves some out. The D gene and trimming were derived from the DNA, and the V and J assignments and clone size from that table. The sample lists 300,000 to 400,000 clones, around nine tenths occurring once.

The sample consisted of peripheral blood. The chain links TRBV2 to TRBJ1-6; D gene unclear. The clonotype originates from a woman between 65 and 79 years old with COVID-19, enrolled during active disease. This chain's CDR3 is CASSEPSSYNSPLHF. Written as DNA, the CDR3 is TGTGCCAGCAGTGAGCCCAGCTCCTATAATTCACCCCTCCACTTT.